Sequencing of this T cell receptor beta chain was carried out in a study of prognosis after radiotherapy for stage I lung cancer. Study details: Newly diagnosed primary stage I lung tumors occurred in roughly 15 patients, and oligometastatic NSCLC after surgical resection of the primary tumor occurred in four or five.

There are 14 residues in the CDR3. From germline, CDR1 is ENHRY and CDR2 SYGVKD. Trimming took 2 bases from V and 2 from J, leaving 7 bases between them. Two-round multiplex PCR on genomic DNA was the method by which TCR beta CDR3 was amplified. The use of primers specific to each TRBV and TRBJ gene characterized first-round PCR. PCR's second round employed universal primers. MiXCR, applied by TCRdb to the multiplex PCR reads, yields one record per CDR3 protein. The sample records under 55,000 distinct CDR3 sequences, under 45% being singletons. This clonotype was counted at least ten times. This chain joins TRBV10-3 and TRBJ1-3; D perhaps matches TRBD1 (5 bases). This sequence was found in a donor at least 50 years old with non-small cell lung cancer. The sequences come from PBMCs, collected before or after stereotactic body radiation therapy (not recorded which). Written as DNA, the CDR3 is TGTGCCATCAGTGAGGGGGCAGCTGGAAACACCATATATTTT. Protein sequence: CAISEGAAGNTIYF.